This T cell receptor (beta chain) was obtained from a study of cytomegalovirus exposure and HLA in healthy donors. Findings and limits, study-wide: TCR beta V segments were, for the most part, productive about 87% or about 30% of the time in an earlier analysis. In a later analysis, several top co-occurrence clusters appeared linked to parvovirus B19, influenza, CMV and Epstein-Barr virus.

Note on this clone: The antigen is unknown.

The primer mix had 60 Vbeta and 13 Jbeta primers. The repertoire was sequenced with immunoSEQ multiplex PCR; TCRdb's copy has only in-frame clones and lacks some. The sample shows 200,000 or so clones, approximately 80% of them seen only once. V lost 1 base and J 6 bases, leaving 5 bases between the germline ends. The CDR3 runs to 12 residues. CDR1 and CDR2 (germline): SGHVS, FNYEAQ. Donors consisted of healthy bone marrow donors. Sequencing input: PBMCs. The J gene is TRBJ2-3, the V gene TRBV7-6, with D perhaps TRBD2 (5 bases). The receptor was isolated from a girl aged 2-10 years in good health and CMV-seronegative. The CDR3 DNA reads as TGTGCCAGCAGCTTAGGGAGGGATACGCAGTATTTT. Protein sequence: CASSLGRDTQYF.